The 12 T cell receptor beta chains in this list originate from one sample, sequenced in a study of cytotoxic CD8 clonotypes in ibrutinib-treated CLL. Some clones are missing from TCRdb's copy, which holds only in-frame ones; the method was immunoSEQ multiplex PCR. The sample lists 110,000 to 150,000 clones; 60% to 80% were seen once. Source: PBMCs, taken after 12 months of ibrutinib treatment. The receptors were sampled from a human donor with chronic lymphocytic leukemia.

This clone was seen only once. The J gene is TRBJ1-2, the V gene TRBV6-5; D possibly corresponds to TRBD1 (5 bases). The CDR3 is 13 residues long. CDR1 is MNHEY and CDR2 is SVGAGI in the germline V gene. The V and J ends lost 8 bases and 5 bases respectively, with 15 bases between them. CDR3 bases: TGTGCCAGCTCCCTGGGGCCAGGGTATGGCTACACCTTC. This encodes CASSLGPGYGYTF.

This chain uses TRBV2 with TRBJ2-1; a weak D match, TRBD2 (6 bases). CDR1 is SNHLY, CDR2 FYNNEI, per germline. Deletions cut 6 bases from V and 5 bases from J, with 11 bases between. The CDR3 loop spans 13 amino acids. DNA for the CDR3: TGTGCCAGCAGCACCGGGACTCACAATGAGCAGTTCTTC. This gives the protein CASSTGTHNEQFF.

The chain couples TRBV27 to TRBJ1-5; tentative D call: TRBD1 (5 bases). The CDR3 is made up of 13 amino acids. V gave up 6 bases and J gave up 6 bases, with 12 bases separating them. Looked up from germline, CDR1 is MNHEY and CDR2 is SMNVEV (reference sequence). The CDR3 DNA is TGTGCCAGCAGCCCCATGGGGGGTCAGCCCCAGCATTTT. As protein: CASSPMGGQPQHF.

The chain combines TRBV5-6 with TRBJ2-3; D uncertain. CDR1 is SGHDT and CDR2 is YYEEEE in the germline V gene. CDR3 length: 16 amino acids. Trimming left V 2 bases short and J 2 bases short, with 15 bases between. The CDR3 nucleotides read TGTGCCAGCAGCTTTGGTACAGAAGTTGTCACAGATACGCAGTATTTT. Its translation is CASSFGTEVVTDTQYF.

Worth noting for this clone: With only one base between it and a far larger clone, this is likely a read error. The chain combines TRBV28 with TRBJ2-1, with a tentative D call TRBD2 (5 bases). V was clipped by 6 bases and J by 1 base, with 16 bases between them. Germline-derived CDR1 and CDR2 are MDHEN and SYDVKM. The CDR3 has 16 amino acids. The CDR3: CASSRAWGESYNEQFF. CDR3 in DNA: TGTGCCAGCAGCCGCGCGTGGGGAGAATCCTACAATGAGCAGTTCTTC.

In this sample, this clone turned up once. This chain uses TRBV9 with TRBJ2-1; 7 bases fit TRBD1. The germline gives CDR1 SGDLS, CDR2 YYNGEE. The J segment lost 6 bases and the V segment lost 4 bases, leaving 13 bases of the junction unmatched. CDR3 length: 16 amino acids. The CDR3 region has the DNA TGTGCCAGCAGCACAACTACAGGGGTGACAGGCAATGAGCAGTTCTTC. Translated: CASSTTTGVTGNEQFF.

This clone was seen a few times. The chain is built from TRBV7-8 and TRBJ1-2, with 8 bases that match TRBD1. From germline, CDR1 is SGHVS and CDR2 FQNEAQ. The CDR3 is 13 amino acids. Losses at the gene ends were 5 bases for V and 7 bases for J; bases not matched to a gene: 6. The CDR3: CASSGQGMGGYTF. DNA of the CDR3: TGTGCCAGCAGCGGACAGGGAATGGGTGGCTACACCTTC.

The chain recombines TRBV5-6 with TRBJ2-5, with no clear D. The V gene lost 4 bases and the J gene lost 4 bases, with 8 bases spanning the gap. CDR3 length: 12 amino acids. Germline CDR1 and CDR2: SGHDT and YYEEEE. As DNA, the CDR3 is TGTGCCAGCAGCGCGTCACGAGAGACCCAGTACTTC. This gives the protein CASSASRETQYF.

This clone was found a few times. The V call is TRBV4-3, the J call TRBJ2-7; a weak D match, TRBD2 (7 bases). The CDR3 is 16 amino acids. V shed 0 bases and J shed 4 bases, with 16 bases lying between them. The germline V gene has CDR1 LGHNA and CDR2 YSLEER. The CDR3 region is CASSQDEGGMGYEQYF. In nucleotides, the CDR3 is TGCGCCAGCAGCCAAGATGAGGGGGGGATGGGGTACGAGCAGTACTTC.

This chain links TRBV9 with TRBJ1-4; TRBD1 might be the D (5 bases). The length of the CDR3 is 17 residues. The V end was cut by 0 bases, the J end by 0 bases, with 12 bases between. In germline, CDR1 is SGDLS, CDR2 YYNGEE. In DNA form, the CDR3 reads TGTGCCAGCAGCGTAGGTGGGGGGGGTGCAACTAATGAAAAACTGTTTTTT. Its protein is CASSVGGGGATNEKLFF.

The V call is TRBV28, the J call TRBJ2-1; D might be TRBD1 (6 bases). Germline lookup yields CDR1 MDHEN and CDR2 SYDVKM. The V end lost 5 bases, the J end lost 0 bases, and 11 bases lay between the germline ends. The CDR3 runs to 15 residues. The CDR3 loop reads CASSKGTFSYNEQFF. The CDR3 bases are TGTGCCAGCAGTAAAGGGACATTCTCCTACAATGAGCAGTTCTTC.

The chain employs TRBV30 and TRBJ1-5; D is possibly TRBD1 (6 bases). Germline CDR1 reads GTSNPN; CDR2 reads SVGIG (reference sequence). CDR3 length equals 13 residues. The V end was cut by 4 bases, the J end by 6 bases, with 13 bases between. This chain's CDR3 is CAWMAGAGQPQHF. The CDR3 DNA sequence: TGTGCCTGGATGGCAGGGGCGGGTCAGCCCCAGCATTTT.